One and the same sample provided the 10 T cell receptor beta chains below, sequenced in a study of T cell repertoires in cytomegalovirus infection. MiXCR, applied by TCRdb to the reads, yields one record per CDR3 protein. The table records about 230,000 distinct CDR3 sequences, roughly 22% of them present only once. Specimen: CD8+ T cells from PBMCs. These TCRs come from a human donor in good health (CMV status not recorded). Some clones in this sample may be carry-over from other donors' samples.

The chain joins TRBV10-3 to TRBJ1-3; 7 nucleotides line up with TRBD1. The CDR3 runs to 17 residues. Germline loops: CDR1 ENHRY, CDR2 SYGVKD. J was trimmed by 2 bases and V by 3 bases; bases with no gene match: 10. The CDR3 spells CAISDNPRGQAGNTIYF. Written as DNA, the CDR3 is TGTGCCATCAGTGACAACCCCAGAGGACAGGCTGGAAACACCATATATTTT.

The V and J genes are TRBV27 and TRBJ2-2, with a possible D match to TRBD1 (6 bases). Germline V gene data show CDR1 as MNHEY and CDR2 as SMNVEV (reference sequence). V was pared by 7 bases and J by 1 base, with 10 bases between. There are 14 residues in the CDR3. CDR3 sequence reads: CASMWGLNTGELFF. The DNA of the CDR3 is TGTGCCAGCATGTGGGGGCTGAACACCGGGGAGCTGTTTTTT.

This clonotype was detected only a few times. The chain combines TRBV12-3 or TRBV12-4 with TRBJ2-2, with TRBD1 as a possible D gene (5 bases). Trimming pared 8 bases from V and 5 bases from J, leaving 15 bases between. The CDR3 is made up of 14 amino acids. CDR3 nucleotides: TGTGCCAGCGGTGACAGTGGGGAAACCGGGGAGCTGTTTTTT. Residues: CASGDSGETGELFF.

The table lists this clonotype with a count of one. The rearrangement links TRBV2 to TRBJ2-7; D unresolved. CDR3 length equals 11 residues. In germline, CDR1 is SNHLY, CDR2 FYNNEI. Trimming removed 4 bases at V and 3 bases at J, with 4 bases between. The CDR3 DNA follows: TGTGCCAGCAGTGGTAACTACGAGCAGTACTTC. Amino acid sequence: CASSGNYEQYF.

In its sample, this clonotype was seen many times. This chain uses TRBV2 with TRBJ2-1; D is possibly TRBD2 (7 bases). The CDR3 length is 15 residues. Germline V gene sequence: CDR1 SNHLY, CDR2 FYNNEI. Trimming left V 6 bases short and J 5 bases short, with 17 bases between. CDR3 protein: CASSEGGSYHNEQFF. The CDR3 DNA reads TGTGCCAGCAGCGAGGGGGGGTCGTATCACAATGAGCAGTTCTTC.

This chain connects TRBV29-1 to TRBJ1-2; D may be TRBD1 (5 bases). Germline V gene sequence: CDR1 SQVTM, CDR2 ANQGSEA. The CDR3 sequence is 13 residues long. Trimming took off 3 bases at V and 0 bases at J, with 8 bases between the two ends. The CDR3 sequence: CSVEARANYGYTF. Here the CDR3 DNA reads TGCAGCGTTGAGGCCAGGGCTAACTATGGCTACACCTTC.

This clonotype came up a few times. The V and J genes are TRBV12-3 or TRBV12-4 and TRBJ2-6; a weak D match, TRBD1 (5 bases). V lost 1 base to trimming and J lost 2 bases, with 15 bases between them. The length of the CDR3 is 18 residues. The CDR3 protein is CASSLGGIEKPGANVLTF. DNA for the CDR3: TGTGCCAGCAGTTTAGGGGGCATTGAAAAACCTGGGGCCAACGTCCTGACTTTC.

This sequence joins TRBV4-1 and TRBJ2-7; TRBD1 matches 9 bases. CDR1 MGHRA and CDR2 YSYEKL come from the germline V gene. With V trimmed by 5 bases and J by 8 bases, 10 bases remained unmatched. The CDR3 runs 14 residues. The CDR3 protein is CASSLQGAVMKQYF. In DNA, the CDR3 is TGCGCCAGCAGCTTACAGGGGGCGGTGATGAAGCAGTACTTC.

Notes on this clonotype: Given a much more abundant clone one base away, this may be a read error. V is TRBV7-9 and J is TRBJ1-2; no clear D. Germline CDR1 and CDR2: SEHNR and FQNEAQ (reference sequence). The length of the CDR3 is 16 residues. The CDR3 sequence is CASSLASGSLNYGYAF. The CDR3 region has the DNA TGTGCCAGCAGCTTAGCGTCGGGCAGCCTAAACTATGGCTACGCCTTC.

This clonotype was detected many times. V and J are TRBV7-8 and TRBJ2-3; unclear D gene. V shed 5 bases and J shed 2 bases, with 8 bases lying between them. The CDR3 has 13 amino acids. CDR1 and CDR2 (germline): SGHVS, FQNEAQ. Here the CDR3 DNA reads TGTGCCAGCAGCCTATTCCCCACAGATACGCAGTATTTT. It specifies CASSLFPTDTQYF.